The 24 T cell receptor beta chains below were found in one sample sequenced in a study of T cell responses to AZD1222 COVID-19 vaccine. Assay: immunoSEQ multiplex PCR; the TCRdb copy retains only in-frame clones and omits some. The sample lists over 120,000 clones, approximately 90% occurring once. Sample: peripheral blood, taken 28 days after the second AZD1222 dose. The receptor source for this set is an adult who received the AZD1222 COVID-19 vaccine.

This clone appeared a few times. J is TRBJ1-1 and V is TRBV27; 9 nucleotides line up with TRBD1. This CDR3 comprises 15 residues. The V and J ends lost 2 bases and 1 base, in that order; junction bases with no gene match: 2. Germline-derived CDR1 and CDR2 are MNHEY and SMNVEV (reference sequence). The CDR3 is CASSLTGQGNTEAFF. Here the CDR3 DNA reads TGTGCCAGCAGTTTAACGGGACAGGGGAACACTGAAGCTTTCTTT.

The chain combines TRBV11-2 with TRBJ1-1; the D is unclear. The V and J ends lost 1 base and 4 bases respectively, with 10 bases between them. This CDR3 has 14 residues. In germline, CDR1 is SGHAT, CDR2 FQNNGV. CDR3 coding DNA: TGTGCCAGCAGCTTAGCTGAGGTCGTCACTGAAGCTTTCTTT. Its translation is CASSLAEVVTEAFF.

This chain uses TRBV28 with TRBJ1-5; D is unresolved. Germline V CDR1 and CDR2: MDHEN, SYDVKM. The V end lost 8 bases, the J end lost 1 base, and 12 bases lay between the germline ends. The CDR3 covers 14 residues. CDR3 residues: CASGNLGSNQPQHF. CDR3 nucleotide sequence: TGTGCCAGCGGGAACCTAGGAAGCAATCAGCCCCAGCATTTT. The entire variable domain, with the rest obtained from reference TRBV28 and TRBJ1-5, is as follows: DVKVTQSSRYLVKRTGEKVFLECVQDMDHENMFWYRQDPGLGLRLIYFSYDVKMKEKGDIPEGYSVSREKKERFSLILESASTNQTSMYLCASGNLGSNQPQHFGDGTRLSIL.

Remarks on this clone: The identical CDR3 is also encoded by other nucleotide sequences in the sample. The V gene is TRBV5-1, the J gene TRBJ1-2, with D perhaps matching TRBD1 (6 bases). The CDR3 contains 14 residues. With 4 bases removed from V and 3 bases from J, the gap between germline ends came to 13 bases. Germline-derived CDR1 and CDR2 are SGHRS and YFSETQ. The CDR3 sequence is CASSTQGGDYGYTF. The DNA for the CDR3 is TGCGCCAGCAGCACACAGGGAGGGGACTATGGCTACACCTTC.

V gene TRBV18 combines with J gene TRBJ1-2; a possible D gene is TRBD1 (5 bases). The ends were cut back, 2 bases at V and 4 bases at J, with 17 bases in the middle. In germline, CDR1 is KGHSH, CDR2 LQKENI. This CDR3 is built from 16 residues. The CDR3 coding sequence is TGTGCCAGCTCACCAAGGCGGACATCCGGACGCTATGGCTACACCTTC. Protein sequence: CASSPRRTSGRYGYTF.

This clone showed up just once. The chain employs TRBV28 and TRBJ2-1, with 10 nucleotides matching TRBD1. The germline CDR1 and CDR2 sequences are MDHEN and SYDVKM. The CDR3 runs to 15 residues. V was clipped by 6 bases and J by 9 bases; unmatched bases: 11. This CDR3 reads CASRTPGTGAPEQFF. The CDR3 nucleotides read TGTGCCAGCAGAACCCCCGGGACAGGGGCCCCTGAGCAGTTCTTC.

The chain employs TRBV7-2 and TRBJ2-5; weak D call: TRBD2 (5 bases). This CDR3 has 13 amino acids. V was trimmed by 4 bases and J by 5 bases, leaving 11 bases between them. Germline-derived CDR1 and CDR2 are SGHTA and FQGNSA. As DNA, the CDR3 is TGTGCCAGCAGCTCTACAACGGGGGAGACCCAGTACTTC. The encoded protein is CASSSTTGETQYF.

CDR3: CASSPVTGKVDTEAFF. The CDR3 DNA reads as TGTGCCAGCAGCCCAGTGACAGGGAAAGTAGACACTGAAGCTTTCTTT. The rearrangement uses TRBV7-9 and TRBJ1-1, with 7 bases lining up with TRBD1. The CDR3 loop spans 16 amino acids. V gave up 5 bases and J gave up 3 bases; unmatched junction bases: 12. CDR1 and CDR2 (germline): SEHNR, FQNEAQ (reference sequence).

The rearrangement uses TRBV7-9 and TRBJ1-4; D ambiguous. This CDR3 has 15 residues. From germline, CDR1 is SEHNR and CDR2 FQNEAQ (reference sequence). V lost 1 base to trimming and J lost 6 bases, with 12 bases between them. CDR3 sequence: CASSLVGPGDEKLFF. The CDR3 DNA is TGTGCCAGCAGCTTAGTCGGACCCGGAGATGAAAAACTGTTTTTT.

This clone has only a few counts. The chain uses TRBV5-6 and TRBJ1-2, with D possibly being TRBD1 (6 bases). In germline, CDR1 is SGHDT, CDR2 YYEEEE. The CDR3 has 18 amino acids. With 3 bases removed from V and 2 bases from J, the gap between germline ends came to 23 bases. In DNA form, the CDR3 reads TGTGCCAGCAGCTCCCTACTATTACAGGGAAGCCTCAACTATGGCTACACCTTC. This sequence encodes CASSSLLLQGSLNYGYTF.

The genes are TRBV10-3 and TRBJ2-5, with D possibly being TRBD2 (5 bases). CDR3 length: 13 residues. Trimming left V 4 bases short and J 3 bases short, with 9 bases between. CDR1 is ENHRY, CDR2 SYGVKD, per germline. The CDR3 sequence is CAISARDEETQYF. DNA of the CDR3: TGTGCCATCAGTGCCCGGGATGAAGAGACCCAGTACTTC.

The V call is TRBV2, the J call TRBJ2-5, with D perhaps TRBD2 (6 bases). This CDR3 is built from 14 residues. Looked up from germline, CDR1 is SNHLY and CDR2 is FYNNEI. Trimming shortened V by 7 bases and J by 2 bases, and 14 bases separated the two germline ends. CDR3 residues: CASIGREQQETQYF. The CDR3, as DNA: TGTGCCAGCATCGGTCGGGAGCAGCAAGAGACCCAGTACTTC.

The V and J genes are TRBV6-2 or TRBV6-3 and TRBJ1-5, with 8 positions matching TRBD1. Germline loops: CDR1 MNHEY, CDR2 SVGEGT. V shed 5 bases and J 5 bases; nucleotides not matched to a gene: 8. CDR3 length: 15 amino acids. CDR3: CASSPTTGGDQPQHF. Here the CDR3 DNA reads TGTGCCAGCAGTCCCACCACAGGGGGAGATCAGCCCCAGCATTTT.

This rearrangement joins TRBV10-1 to TRBJ2-7, with D perhaps matching TRBD1 or TRBD2 (6 bases each). Germline V gene sequence: CDR1 WNHNN, CDR2 SYGVQD (reference sequence). The length of the CDR3 is 14 residues. The V gene lost 3 bases and the J gene lost 3 bases, with 12 bases spanning the gap. The CDR3 DNA follows: TGCGCCAGCAGTGAAGGGGGGATCAACTACGAGCAGTACTTC. This translates into CASSEGGINYEQYF.

This chain joins TRBV12-5 and TRBJ1-2; 8 bases line up with TRBD1. After removal of 7 bases from V and 0 bases from J, the junction contained 10 bases not matched to a gene. Germline V gives CDR1 LGHNT, CDR2 FRNRAP. The CDR3 runs to 16 residues. The CDR3, as DNA: TGTGCTAGTGCCCCCGACAGGGGACTTTCTAACTATGGCTACACCTTC. Translating gives CASAPDRGLSNYGYTF. The complete variable domain, with remaining parts taken from reference TRBV12-5 and TRBJ1-2, reads DARVTQTPRHKVTEMGQEVTMRCQPILGHNTVFWYRQTMMQGLELLAYFRNRAPLDDSGMPKDRFSAEMPDATLATLKIQPSEPRDSAVYFCASAPDRGLSNYGYTFGSGTRLTVV.

The rearrangement uses TRBV19 and TRBJ1-1, with D unclear. Trimming took off 5 bases at V and 1 base at J, with 14 bases between the two ends. This CDR3 is 15 amino acids long. Germline lookup yields CDR1 LNHDA and CDR2 SQIVND (reference sequence). The CDR3 bases are TGTGCCAGTAGTGTCGCCGCAGGCTCGAACACTGAAGCTTTCTTT. It yields the protein CASSVAAGSNTEAFF.

The V call is TRBV15, the J call TRBJ1-3, with unresolved D. The V gene's germline CDR1 is LNHNV and CDR2 YYDKDF (reference sequence). The CDR3 sequence is 15 residues long. V was trimmed by 2 bases and J by 0 bases, leaving 8 bases between them. The CDR3 DNA reads TGTGCCACCAGCAGACCAAACTTCTCTGGAAACACCATATATTTT. This gives the protein CATSRPNFSGNTIYF.

The genes are TRBV6-5 and TRBJ2-1; tentative D call: TRBD2 (5 bases). The CDR3 loop spans 14 amino acids. Trimming shortened V by 7 bases and J by 3 bases, and 13 bases separated the two germline ends. Germline lookup yields CDR1 MNHEY and CDR2 SVGAGI. CDR3 protein: CASKGLASYNEQFF. In DNA, the CDR3 is TGTGCCAGCAAGGGTCTAGCAAGCTACAATGAGCAGTTCTTC.

This chain links TRBV3-1 (or the pseudogene TRBV3-2) with TRBJ2-3, with TRBD2 matching over 7 bases. This CDR3 has 15 amino acids. CDR1 LGHDT and CDR2 YNNKEL come from the germline V gene (reference sequence). J was trimmed by 1 base and V by 4 bases; bases with no gene match: 5. In nucleotides, the CDR3 is TGTGCCAGCAGCCGTCTAGCGGCCCGCACAGATACGCAGTATTTT. As protein: CASSRLAARTDTQYF.

A single count supports this clone. The chain employs TRBV28 and TRBJ2-5; D is perhaps TRBD2 (6 bases). V lost 3 bases and J lost 4, with 24 bases in between. This CDR3 contains 18 residues. Germline-derived CDR1 and CDR2 are MDHEN and SYDVKM. CDR3 amino acids: CASSFLSERVISVETQYF. The DNA for the CDR3 is TGTGCCAGCAGTTTCTTAAGTGAGCGGGTTATCTCTGTAGAGACCCAGTACTTC.

The genes are TRBV27 and TRBJ2-1; 11 nucleotides line up with TRBD2. The length of the CDR3 is 22 residues. V trimming: 0 bases; J trimming: 6 bases; junction bases outside the gene matches: 22. In germline, CDR1 is MNHEY, CDR2 SMNVEV (reference sequence). The CDR3 region has the DNA TGTGCCAGCAGTTTATCGCGAGTGTCGTCTACTAGCGGGAGCATAGACGGCAATGAGCAGTTCTTC. This sequence encodes CASSLSRVSSTSGSIDGNEQFF.

The J gene is TRBJ2-1, the V gene TRBV27; maybe TRBD1 (6 bases). Trimming removed 3 bases from V and 6 bases from J, with 27 bases in between. This CDR3 has 19 amino acids. Looked up from germline, CDR1 is MNHEY and CDR2 is SMNVEV (reference sequence). The CDR3: CASSLSLRGSLSRLNEQFF. CDR3 sequence (DNA): TGTGCCAGCAGTTTGTCCCTCAGGGGTTCCCTATCGCGGCTCAATGAGCAGTTCTTC.

This clone was detected once. This CDR3 is also generated by other DNA sequences in the sample. The J gene is TRBJ2-7, the V gene TRBV14; no clear D gene. The CDR3 consists of 14 residues. Germline V gene sequence: CDR1 SGHDN, CDR2 FVKESK. V dropped 1 base and J dropped 2 bases, with 9 bases sitting between them. CDR3: CASSQGPLPYEQYF. The CDR3, as DNA: TGTGCCAGCAGCCAAGGGCCCCTCCCCTACGAGCAGTACTTC.

The chain couples TRBV14 to TRBJ1-1; D remains ambiguous. In germline, CDR1 is SGHDN, CDR2 FVKESK. V shed 2 bases and J shed 8 bases, with 12 bases lying between them. The CDR3 loop spans 13 amino acids. The CDR3 DNA reads as TGTGCCAGCAGCCAAAATTCCGGGCCCGAAGCTTTCTTT. Its protein is CASSQNSGPEAFF.